Below are 29 T cell receptor beta chains sequenced from a single sample in a study of T-cell reconstitution after alpha-beta-depleted transplantation in children. Unique molecular identifiers tagged the TCRbeta library. TCRdb reprocessed the PCR reads with MiXCR, giving one entry per CDR3 protein. In the table there are around 600,000 distinct CDR3 sequences, roughly 23% of which are singletons. Material: PBMCs, mostly from graft donor cells, obtained 360 days after TCRalphabeta/CD19-depleted stem cell transplant. The receptors stem from a boy under two years old who had a stem cell transplant for acute myeloid leukemia, so the T cells may come from the graft donor.

This clonotype occurred many times. V gene TRBV5-1 combines with J gene TRBJ2-1; D gene unclear. Germline assignment: CDR1 SGHRS and CDR2 YFSETQ. The germline V and J ends were trimmed by 4 bases and 0 bases, with 11 bases remaining between them. The CDR3 covers 15 residues. The CDR3 loop reads CASSRAQPSYNEQFF. The CDR3 nucleotides are TGCGCCAGCAGCCGGGCCCAACCCTCCTACAATGAGCAGTTCTTC.

This clonotype occurred many times. This CDR3 is CASSQDSVPGTDTQYF. DNA of the CDR3: TGCGCCAGCAGCCAAGATTCGGTACCCGGCACAGATACGCAGTATTTT. V gene TRBV4-1 combines with J gene TRBJ2-3, with D unclear. CDR3 length: 16 amino acids. V was pared by 0 bases and J by 1 base, with 11 bases between. Per germline, CDR1 MGHRA and CDR2 YSYEKL.

This clonotype occurred a few times. This chain connects TRBV11-2 to TRBJ1-5; 10 bases map to TRBD1. Trimming removed 2 bases from V and 4 bases from J; junction bases left unmatched: 8. CDR3 length equals 17 residues. Germline loops: CDR1 SGHAT, CDR2 FQNNGV. The CDR3 region has the DNA TGTGCCAGCAGCTTACGACAGGGGGCGGCGGAAAATCAGCCCCAGCATTTT. Protein sequence: CASSLRQGAAENQPQHF.

The chain recombines TRBV20-1 with TRBJ1-1, with D tentatively TRBD1 (5 bases). The CDR3 covers 15 residues. Between the trimmed V and J ends, which lost 2 bases and 0 bases, there was a span of 13 bases. Germline lookup yields CDR1 DFQATT and CDR2 SNEGSKA (reference sequence). CDR3 bases: TGCAGTGCTAGAAGGCAGGGTGGGGTGAACACTGAAGCTTTCTTT. Amino acid sequence: CSARRQGGVNTEAFF.

There are a few counts of this clonotype. V is TRBV5-5 and J is TRBJ1-1; D gene ambiguous. Trimming removed 1 base at V and 4 bases at J, with 11 bases between. Germline CDR1 and CDR2: SGHKS and YYEKEE (reference sequence). The CDR3 has 14 amino acids. The CDR3 loop is CASSLWLGFTEAFF. The CDR3 nucleotides are TGTGCCAGCAGCTTGTGGTTGGGGTTCACTGAAGCTTTCTTT.

The sample holds many counts of this clonotype. J is TRBJ1-2 and V is TRBV6-5; 7 bases align to TRBD1. The CDR3 length is 14 residues. From germline, CDR1 is MNHEY and CDR2 SVGAGI. The V segment lost 2 bases and the J segment 8 bases; nucleotides outside the gene matches: 8. The DNA for the CDR3 is TGTGCCAGCAGTTACCAATCGACAGGGCGAGGCTACACCTTC. Its protein product is CASSYQSTGRGYTF.

The genes are TRBV6-2 or TRBV6-3 and TRBJ2-1, with D maybe TRBD1 (6 bases). In germline, CDR1 is MNHEY, CDR2 SVGEGT. Trimming pared 7 bases from V and 4 bases from J, leaving 8 bases between. The CDR3 is 12 residues long. DNA for the CDR3: TGTGCCAGCATCGGACAGTACAATGAGCAGTTCTTC. This translates into CASIGQYNEQFF.

This clonotype was seen more than once but under ten times. It may be a read error: a sequence one base away is much more abundant. The chain employs TRBV6-5 and TRBJ2-2; no clear D gene. This CDR3 has 13 amino acids. V was cut by 2 bases and J by 0 bases, with 1 base left in between. Germline V lookup: CDR1 MNHEY, CDR2 SVGAGI. The CDR3 loop is CASSYANTGELFF. The CDR3 nucleotides are TGTGCCAGCAGTTACGCGAACACCGGGGAGCTGTTTTTT.

This sequence joins TRBV4-1 and TRBJ1-3; D gene uncertain. V lost 3 bases and J 3 bases, leaving 15 bases between the germline ends. The CDR3 covers 16 residues. Germline lookup yields CDR1 MGHRA and CDR2 YSYEKL. CDR3 sequence: CASSQERGSGGNTIYF. The CDR3 DNA follows: TGCGCCAGCAGCCAGGAGAGAGGGAGTGGTGGAAACACCATATATTTT.

This clonotype was seen a few times. The rearrangement uses TRBV3-1 and TRBJ2-5, with D possibly TRBD2 on 5 matching bases. This CDR3 comprises 14 residues. Germline V gene data show CDR1 as LGHDT and CDR2 as YNNKEL (reference sequence). Trimming removed 4 bases from V and 5 bases from J, with 14 bases in between. In DNA form, the CDR3 reads TGTGCCAGCAGCCGTTCGGGGTCCTGGGAGACCCAGTACTTC. Translation: CASSRSGSWETQYF.

This clonotype showed up just a few times. The chain links TRBV24-1 to TRBJ2-1; 9 positions agree with TRBD2. This CDR3 is 12 amino acids long. Germline V lookup: CDR1 KGHDR, CDR2 SFDVKD. Trimming took 2 bases from V and 15 from J; bases not matched to a gene: 4. For the CDR3, the DNA is TGTGCCACCAGTGATTCTGGGACTAGCCCGTTCTTC. This translates into CATSDSGTSPFF.

The genes are TRBV20-1 and TRBJ2-7; 8 bases line up with TRBD1. Germline loops: CDR1 DFQATT, CDR2 SNEGSKA (reference sequence). The CDR3 covers 16 residues. The V gene end was trimmed by 4 bases and the J gene end by 3 bases; junction bases not matched to a gene: 14. As DNA, the CDR3 is TGCAGTGCTACCCCCCGGCAGGGGGCAAAGGTCTACGAGCAGTACTTC. Translating gives CSATPRQGAKVYEQYF.

This clonotype was observed a single time. This chain uses TRBV7-3 with TRBJ2-1, with 13 bases identical to TRBD2. V was pared by 5 bases and J by 8 bases, with 6 bases of the junction left unmatched. CDR3 length: 15 amino acids. The V gene's germline CDR1 is SGHTA and CDR2 FQGTGA. The CDR3 region has the DNA TGTGCCAGCAGCCCAACTAGCGGGGGGGTCTATGAGCAGTTCTTC. This translates into CASSPTSGGVYEQFF.

The rearrangement uses TRBV4-1 and TRBJ1-1; D not resolved. The CDR3 sequence is 20 residues long. The V end was cut by 1 base, the J end by 3 bases, with 27 bases between. Germline CDR1 MGHRA, CDR2 YSYEKL. The CDR3 region is CASSQVVLHKHVGLHTEAFF. The CDR3, as DNA: TGCGCCAGCAGCCAAGTAGTCCTCCACAAGCATGTTGGTCTACACACTGAAGCTTTCTTT.

There are many counts of this clonotype. The chain couples TRBV5-5 to TRBJ2-1; D is unresolved. Trimming shortened V by 2 bases and J by 0 bases, and 12 bases separated the two germline ends. The CDR3 loop spans 16 amino acids. Germline V gene sequence: CDR1 SGHKS, CDR2 YYEKEE (reference sequence). The CDR3 bases are TGTGCCAGCAGCTTTGGGCCCGGAAGCTCCTACAATGAGCAGTTCTTC. Translation: CASSFGPGSSYNEQFF.

This chain joins TRBV20-1 and TRBJ2-2; D is perhaps TRBD2 (7 bases). Trimming pared 0 bases from V and 2 bases from J, leaving 16 bases between. The CDR3 consists of 17 residues. CDR1 is DFQATT and CDR2 is SNEGSKA in the germline V gene (reference sequence). The CDR3 region has the DNA TGCAGTGCTAGAGATGGGAGGGGGGCGAGAAACACCGGGGAGCTGTTTTTT. Protein product: CSARDGRGARNTGELFF.

The table lists this clonotype with a few counts. The rearrangement uses TRBV20-1 and TRBJ2-7; D is possibly TRBD2 (6 bases). Germline CDR1 reads DFQATT; CDR2 reads SNEGSKA (reference sequence). The CDR3 length is 13 residues. Trimming cost V 0 bases and J 3 bases, with 9 bases left between them. CDR3 residues: CSARDGGVYEQYV. In DNA form, the CDR3 reads TGCAGTGCTAGAGACGGCGGGGTCTACGAGCAGTACGTC.

This clonotype showed up just a few times. The V call is TRBV20-1, the J call TRBJ1-2, with D perhaps matching TRBD1 (6 bases). Trimming left V 6 bases short and J 1 base short, with 18 bases between. The V gene's germline CDR1 is DFQATT and CDR2 SNEGSKA (reference sequence). There are 15 residues in the CDR3. The CDR3 spells CSARQEPKINYGYTF. CDR3 sequence (DNA): TGCAGTGCGAGACAGGAACCGAAAATTAACTATGGCTACACCTTC.

This clonotype was observed at least ten times. The chain is built from TRBV20-1 and TRBJ2-3; no clear D. The CDR3 contains 14 residues. V was cut by 0 bases and J by 4 bases, with 11 bases left in between. CDR1 and CDR2 from the germline V gene are DFQATT and SNEGSKA (reference sequence). The CDR3 nucleotides are TGCAGTGCTAGAGATCTTAGGCTCCCAGATACGCAGTATTTT. It yields the protein CSARDLRLPDTQYF.

The chain uses TRBV20-1 and TRBJ1-2, with D possibly TRBD1 on 5 matching bases. Looked up from germline, CDR1 is DFQATT and CDR2 is SNEGSKA (reference sequence). The CDR3 spans 14 residues. With 5 bases removed from V and 2 bases from J, the gap between germline ends came to 15 bases. CDR3 DNA sequence: TGCAGTGCTTCCCCCCCGGGGCAGAACTATGGCTACACCTTC. It specifies CSASPPGQNYGYTF.

V usage is TRBV29-1 and J usage is TRBJ1-1; D gene unclear. CDR1 and CDR2 (germline): SQVTM, ANQGSEA. Trimming took off 5 bases at V and 6 bases at J, with 10 bases between the two ends. The CDR3 contains 11 residues. The CDR3 nucleotides are TGCAGCGTTCGTGGGGAGGCTGAAGCTTTCTTT. This gives the protein CSVRGEAEAFF.

The rearrangement joins TRBV6-1 to TRBJ2-7, with D possibly TRBD2 on 5 matching bases. This CDR3 has 16 amino acids. Per germline, CDR1 MNHNS and CDR2 SASEGT. V lost 0 bases and J 3 bases, leaving 15 bases between the germline ends. The CDR3 DNA sequence: TGTGCCAGCAGTGAAGCAATCTGGGGAGAGATCTACGAGCAGTACGTC. It translates to CASSEAIWGEIYEQYV.

V gene TRBV20-1 combines with J gene TRBJ1-3; D is unresolved. Per germline, CDR1 DFQATT and CDR2 SNEGSKA (reference sequence). The ends were cut back, 3 bases at V and 8 bases at J, with 14 bases in the middle. The CDR3 sequence is 13 residues long. The CDR3 region has the DNA TGCAGTGCTAGGGGGTTGGGCGGGGACACCATATATTTT. It translates to CSARGLGGDTIYF.

In this sample, this clonotype turned up many times. The chain uses TRBV15 and TRBJ2-4; possibly TRBD1 for D (6 bases). Trimming cost V 2 bases and J 5 bases, with 16 bases left between them. Germline V gene sequence: CDR1 LNHNV, CDR2 YYDKDF (reference sequence). This CDR3 region has 16 residues. CDR3 protein: CATSRTGQGVENIQYF. Here the CDR3 DNA reads TGTGCCACCAGCAGAACGGGACAAGGGGTCGAAAACATTCAGTACTTC.

J is TRBJ2-4 and V is TRBV20-1; D gene uncertain. This CDR3 region has 15 residues. The germline V and J ends were trimmed by 1 base and 1 base, with 11 bases remaining between them. Germline assignment: CDR1 DFQATT and CDR2 SNEGSKA (reference sequence). CDR3 amino acids: CSARAATLAKNIQYF. Written as DNA, the CDR3 is TGCAGTGCTAGAGCGGCTACCCTGGCCAAAAACATTCAGTACTTC.

The chain recombines TRBV12-3 or TRBV12-4 with TRBJ2-2; no clear D. The CDR3 extends over 13 amino acids. V was trimmed by 2 bases and J by 6 bases, leaving 7 bases between them. CDR3 region: CASSLLFSGELFF. The CDR3 DNA is TGTGCCAGCAGTTTACTTTTTTCCGGGGAGCTGTTTTTT.

This chain connects TRBV15 to TRBJ1-2; D gene uncertain. Trimming pared 0 bases from V and 0 bases from J, leaving 5 bases between. Germline lookup yields CDR1 LNHNV and CDR2 YYDKDF (reference sequence). This CDR3 has 14 residues. CDR3 region: CATSRDGSNYGYTF. In nucleotides, the CDR3 is TGTGCCACCAGCAGAGATGGCTCTAACTATGGCTACACCTTC.

This clonotype was detected only a few times. The V call is TRBV7-1, the J call TRBJ2-3, with D possibly being TRBD1 or TRBD2 (6 bases each). TRBV7-1 is identified as an open reading frame with a role that is uncertain. The CDR3 covers 19 residues. Trimming removed 0 bases at V and 2 bases at J, with 21 bases between. This CDR3 is CASSSAEEGGNQPTDTQYF. The DNA for the CDR3 is TGTGCCAGCAGCTCAGCAGAAGAAGGGGGGAACCAACCCACAGATACGCAGTATTTT.

This clonotype was observed a few times. The V and J genes are TRBV20-1 and TRBJ2-7; a weak D match, TRBD2 (5 bases). The CDR3 loop spans 12 amino acids. With 6 bases removed from V and 4 bases from J, the gap between germline ends came to 13 bases. CDR1 is DFQATT, CDR2 SNEGSKA, per germline (reference sequence). The CDR3: CSAADFPYEQYF. CDR3 DNA: TGCAGTGCAGCGGACTTCCCTTACGAGCAGTACTTC.